Listed here is a single T cell receptor beta chain. What it binds is not known. The data are from a study of shared clonotypes between healthy human individuals. Regarding the study as a whole: A reduction in generation probabilities was seen for non-shared clonotypes relative to those shared by all four donors. Approximately 5% of naive CD4 clonotypes were shared across a handful of donors.

Genomic DNA of every subset was divided equally among multiple immunoSEQ plates. Libraries were prepared by immunoSEQ multiplex PCR; TCRdb keeps only in-frame clonotypes and omits some of them. Among under 350,000 clones, around 87% were seen once, and the ten largest hold 16%. Germline CDR1 is MDHEN and CDR2 is SYDVKM. The CDR3 is 15 residues long. V lost 3 bases to trimming and J lost 1 base, with 11 bases between them. This chain uses TRBV28 with TRBJ2-3, with D hard to call. The sample consisted of memory CD8+ T cells sorted from blood. Subset of the sample: CD45RO+ cells pooled with CCR7-negative TemRA cells. The clonotype comes from a man aged 18 to 29 in good health. The CDR3 region has the DNA TGTGCCAGCAGTTTTCCCCGTATGGGCACAGATACGCAGTATTTT. This encodes CASSFPRMGTDTQYF.